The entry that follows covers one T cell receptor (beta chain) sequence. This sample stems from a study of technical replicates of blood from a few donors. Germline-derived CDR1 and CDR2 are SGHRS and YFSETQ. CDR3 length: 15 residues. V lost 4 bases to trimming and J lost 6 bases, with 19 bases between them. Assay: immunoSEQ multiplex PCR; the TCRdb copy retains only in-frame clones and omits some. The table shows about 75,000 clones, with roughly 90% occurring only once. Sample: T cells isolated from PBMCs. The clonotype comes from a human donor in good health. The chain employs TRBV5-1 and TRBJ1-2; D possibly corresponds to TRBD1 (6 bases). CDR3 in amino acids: CASSPNPDRANGYTF. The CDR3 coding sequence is TGCGCCAGCAGCCCAAACCCGGACAGAGCAAATGGCTACACCTTC.